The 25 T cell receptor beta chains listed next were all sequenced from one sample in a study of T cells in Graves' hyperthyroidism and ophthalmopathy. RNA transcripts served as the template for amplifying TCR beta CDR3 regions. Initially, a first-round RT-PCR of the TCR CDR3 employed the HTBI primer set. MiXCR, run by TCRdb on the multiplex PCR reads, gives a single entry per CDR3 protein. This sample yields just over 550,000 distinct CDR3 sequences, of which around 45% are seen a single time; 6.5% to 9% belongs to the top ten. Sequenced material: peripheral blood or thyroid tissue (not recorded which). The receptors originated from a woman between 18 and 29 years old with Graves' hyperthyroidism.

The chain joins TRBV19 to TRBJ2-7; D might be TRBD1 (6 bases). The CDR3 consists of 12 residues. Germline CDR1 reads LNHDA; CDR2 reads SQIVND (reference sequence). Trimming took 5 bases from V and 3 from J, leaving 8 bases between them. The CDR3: CASSQGIYEQYF. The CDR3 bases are TGTGCCAGTAGTCAGGGGATCTACGAGCAGTACTTC.

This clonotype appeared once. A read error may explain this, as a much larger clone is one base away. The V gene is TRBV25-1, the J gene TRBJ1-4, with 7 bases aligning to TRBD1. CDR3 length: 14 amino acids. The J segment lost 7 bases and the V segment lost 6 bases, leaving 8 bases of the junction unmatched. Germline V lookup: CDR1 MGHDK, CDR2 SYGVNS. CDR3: CASRETGSTEKLFF. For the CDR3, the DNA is TGTGCCAGCAGAGAGACAGGGAGTACTGAAAAACTGTTTTTT.

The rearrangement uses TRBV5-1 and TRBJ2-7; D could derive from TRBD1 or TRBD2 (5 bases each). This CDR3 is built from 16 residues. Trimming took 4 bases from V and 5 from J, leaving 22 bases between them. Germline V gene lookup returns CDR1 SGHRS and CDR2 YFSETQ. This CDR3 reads CASSPDTRPSGHEQYF. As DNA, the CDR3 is TGCGCCAGCAGCCCCGATACTAGGCCCTCGGGGCACGAGCAGTACTTC.

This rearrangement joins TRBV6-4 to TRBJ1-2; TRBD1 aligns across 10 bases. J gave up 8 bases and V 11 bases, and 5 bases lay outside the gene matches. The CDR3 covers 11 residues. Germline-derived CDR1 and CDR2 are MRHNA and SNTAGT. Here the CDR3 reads CAGGTGDGYTF. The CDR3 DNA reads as TGTGCCGGCGGGACAGGGGACGGCTACACCTTC.

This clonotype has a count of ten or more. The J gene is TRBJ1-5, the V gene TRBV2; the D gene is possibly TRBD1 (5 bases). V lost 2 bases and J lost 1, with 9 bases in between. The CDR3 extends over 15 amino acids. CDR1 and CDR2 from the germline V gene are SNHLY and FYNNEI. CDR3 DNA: TGTGCCAGCAGTGAAAGGGGTGAGAGCAATCAGCCCCAGCATTTT. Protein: CASSERGESNQPQHF. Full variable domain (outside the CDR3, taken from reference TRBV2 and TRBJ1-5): EPEVTQTPSHQVTQMGQEVILRCVPISNHLYFYWYRQILGQKVEFLVSFYNNEISEKSEIFDDQFSVERPDGSNFTLKIRSTKLEDSAMYFCASSERGESNQPQHFGDGTRLSIL.

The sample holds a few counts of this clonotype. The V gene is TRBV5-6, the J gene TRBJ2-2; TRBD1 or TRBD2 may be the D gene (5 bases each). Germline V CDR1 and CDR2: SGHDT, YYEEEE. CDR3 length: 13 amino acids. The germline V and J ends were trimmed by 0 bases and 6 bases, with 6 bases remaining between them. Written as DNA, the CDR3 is TGTGCCAGCAGCTTGGCGGGACCCGGGGAGCTGTTTTTT. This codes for CASSLAGPGELFF.

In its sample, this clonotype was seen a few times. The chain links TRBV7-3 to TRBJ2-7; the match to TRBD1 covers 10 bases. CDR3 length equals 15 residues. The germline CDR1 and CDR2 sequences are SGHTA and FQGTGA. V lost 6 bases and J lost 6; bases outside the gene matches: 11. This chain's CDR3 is CASRRFGTGASEQYF. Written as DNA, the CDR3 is TGTGCCAGCAGGCGGTTTGGGACAGGGGCTAGCGAGCAGTACTTC.

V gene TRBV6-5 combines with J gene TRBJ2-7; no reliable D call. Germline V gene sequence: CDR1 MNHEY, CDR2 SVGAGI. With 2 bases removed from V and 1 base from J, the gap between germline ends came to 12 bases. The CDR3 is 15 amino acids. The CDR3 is CASSYNARYSYEQYF. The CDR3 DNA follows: TGTGCCAGCAGTTACAATGCGCGGTATTCCTACGAGCAGTACTTC.

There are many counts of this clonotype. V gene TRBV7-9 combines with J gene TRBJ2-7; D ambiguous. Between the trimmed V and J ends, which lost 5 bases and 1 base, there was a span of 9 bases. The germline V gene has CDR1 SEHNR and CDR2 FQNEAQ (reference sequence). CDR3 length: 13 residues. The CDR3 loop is CASSPRESYEQYF. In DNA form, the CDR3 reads TGTGCCAGCAGCCCAAGGGAATCCTACGAGCAGTACTTC.

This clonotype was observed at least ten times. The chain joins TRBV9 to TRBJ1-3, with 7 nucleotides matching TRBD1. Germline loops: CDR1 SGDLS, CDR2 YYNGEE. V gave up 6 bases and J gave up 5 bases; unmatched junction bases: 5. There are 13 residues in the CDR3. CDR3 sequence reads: CASTSTGRNTIYF. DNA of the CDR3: TGTGCCAGCACCTCGACAGGGCGAAACACCATATATTTT.

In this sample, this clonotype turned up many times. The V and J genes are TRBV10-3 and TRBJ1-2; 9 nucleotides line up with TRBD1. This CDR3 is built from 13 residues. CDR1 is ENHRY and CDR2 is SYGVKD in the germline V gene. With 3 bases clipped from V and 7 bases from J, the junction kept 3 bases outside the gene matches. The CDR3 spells CAISEQGAAGYTF. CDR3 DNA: TGTGCCATCAGTGAACAGGGGGCGGCTGGCTACACCTTC.

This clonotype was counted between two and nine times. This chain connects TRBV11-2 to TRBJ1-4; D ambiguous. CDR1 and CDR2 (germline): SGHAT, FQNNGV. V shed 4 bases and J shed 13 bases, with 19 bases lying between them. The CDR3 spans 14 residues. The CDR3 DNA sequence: TGTGCCAGCAGCTCGACGCCTCAAAGTCCCGGACTGTTTTTT. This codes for CASSSTPQSPGLFF.

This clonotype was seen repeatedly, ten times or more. CDR3 bases: TGTGCCAGCAGTTACTCGACGGGTTCACCCCTCCACTTT. This sequence encodes CASSYSTGSPLHF. The chain carries TRBV2 and TRBJ1-6; D gene unclear. The ends were cut back, 5 bases at V and 9 bases at J, with 11 bases in the middle. Germline V gene sequence: CDR1 SNHLY, CDR2 FYNNEI. The CDR3 is made up of 13 amino acids. The whole variable domain, remainder taken from reference TRBV2 and TRBJ1-6, is EPEVTQTPSHQVTQMGQEVILRCVPISNHLYFYWYRQILGQKVEFLVSFYNNEISEKSEIFDDQFSVERPDGSNFTLKIRSTKLEDSAMYFCASSYSTGSPLHFGNGTRLTVT.

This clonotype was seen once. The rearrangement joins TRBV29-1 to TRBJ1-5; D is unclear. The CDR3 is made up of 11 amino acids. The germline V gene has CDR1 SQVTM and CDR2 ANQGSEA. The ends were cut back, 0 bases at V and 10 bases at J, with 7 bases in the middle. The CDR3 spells CSVEDMGPQHF. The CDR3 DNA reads TGCAGCGTTGAAGATATGGGTCCCCAGCATTTT.

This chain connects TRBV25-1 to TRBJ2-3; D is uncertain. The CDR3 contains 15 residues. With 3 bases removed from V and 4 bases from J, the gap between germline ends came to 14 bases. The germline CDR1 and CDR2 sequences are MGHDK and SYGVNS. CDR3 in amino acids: CASSDLSVGSDTQYF. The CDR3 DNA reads TGTGCCAGCAGTGACCTCTCCGTGGGGTCAGATACGCAGTATTTT.

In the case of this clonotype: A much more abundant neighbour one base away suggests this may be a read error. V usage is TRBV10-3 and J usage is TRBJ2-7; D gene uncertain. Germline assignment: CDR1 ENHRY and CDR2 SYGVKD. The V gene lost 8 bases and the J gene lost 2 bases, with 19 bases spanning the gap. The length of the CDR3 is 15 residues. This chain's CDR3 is CAIAPHKESAYEQYF. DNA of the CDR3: TGTGCCATCGCCCCACATAAGGAGTCAGCCTACGAGCAGTACTTC.

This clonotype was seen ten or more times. DNA for the CDR3: TGTGCCACCAGCAGAGACGGACGGAGGAATTCACCCCTCCACTTT. It encodes CATSRDGRRNSPLHF. This rearrangement joins TRBV15 to TRBJ1-6; D is uncertain. The germline V gene has CDR1 LNHNV and CDR2 YYDKDF (reference sequence). V lost 0 bases to trimming and J lost 7 bases, with 10 bases between them. The CDR3 spans 15 residues.

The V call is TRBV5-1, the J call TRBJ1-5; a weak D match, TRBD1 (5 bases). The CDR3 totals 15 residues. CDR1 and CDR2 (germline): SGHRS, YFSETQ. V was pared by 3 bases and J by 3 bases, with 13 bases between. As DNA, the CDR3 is TGCGCCAGCAGCTCGGGACCCCAGGTCAATCAGCCCCAGCATTTT. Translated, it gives CASSSGPQVNQPQHF. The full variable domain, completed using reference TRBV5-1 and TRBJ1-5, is KAGVTQTPRYLIKTRGQQVTLSCSPISGHRSVSWYQQTPGQGLQFLFEYFSETQRNKGNFPGRFSGRQFSNSRSEMNVSTLELGDSALYLCASSSGPQVNQPQHFGDGTRLSIL.

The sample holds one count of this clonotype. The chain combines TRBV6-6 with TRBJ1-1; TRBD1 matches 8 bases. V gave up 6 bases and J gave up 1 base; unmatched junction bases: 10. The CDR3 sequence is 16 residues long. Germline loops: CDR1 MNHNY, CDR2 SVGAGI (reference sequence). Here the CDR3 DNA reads TGTGCCAGCAGCCCGGACAGGGCCGGGCGGAACACTGAAGCTTTCTTT. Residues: CASSPDRAGRNTEAFF.

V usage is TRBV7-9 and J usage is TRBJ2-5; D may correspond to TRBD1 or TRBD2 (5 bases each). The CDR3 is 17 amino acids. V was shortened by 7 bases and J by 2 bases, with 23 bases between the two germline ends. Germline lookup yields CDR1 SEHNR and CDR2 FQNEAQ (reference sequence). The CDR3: CASNRGASGLGQETQYF. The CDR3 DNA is TGTGCCAGCAACCGAGGGGCTAGTGGTTTGGGTCAAGAGACCCAGTACTTC.

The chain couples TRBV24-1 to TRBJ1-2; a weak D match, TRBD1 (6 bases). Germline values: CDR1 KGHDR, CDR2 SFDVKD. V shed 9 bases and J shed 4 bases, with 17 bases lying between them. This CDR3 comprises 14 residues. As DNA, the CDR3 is TGTGCCACCGAGGGGGGCCTACGTACCTATGGCTACACCTTC. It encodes CATEGGLRTYGYTF.

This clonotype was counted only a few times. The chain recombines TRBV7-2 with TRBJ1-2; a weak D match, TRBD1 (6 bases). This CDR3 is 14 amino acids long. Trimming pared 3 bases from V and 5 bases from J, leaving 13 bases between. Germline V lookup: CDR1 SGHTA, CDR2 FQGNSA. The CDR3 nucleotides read TGTGCCAGCAGCTTCCGGGACAACGTATATGGCTACACCTTC. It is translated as CASSFRDNVYGYTF.

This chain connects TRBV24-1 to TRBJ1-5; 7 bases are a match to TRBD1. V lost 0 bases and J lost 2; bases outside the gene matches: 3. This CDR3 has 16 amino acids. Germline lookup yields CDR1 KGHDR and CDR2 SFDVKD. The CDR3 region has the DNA TGTGCCACCAGTGATTTGCAGGGGGATGGCAATCAGCCCCAGCATTTT. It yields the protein CATSDLQGDGNQPQHF.

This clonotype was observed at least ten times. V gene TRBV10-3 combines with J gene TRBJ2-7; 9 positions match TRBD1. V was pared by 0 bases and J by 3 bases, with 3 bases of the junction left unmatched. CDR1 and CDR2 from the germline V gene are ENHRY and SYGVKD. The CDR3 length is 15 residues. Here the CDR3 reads CAISESQGALYEQYF. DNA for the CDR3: TGTGCCATCAGTGAGTCACAGGGGGCACTCTACGAGCAGTACTTC.

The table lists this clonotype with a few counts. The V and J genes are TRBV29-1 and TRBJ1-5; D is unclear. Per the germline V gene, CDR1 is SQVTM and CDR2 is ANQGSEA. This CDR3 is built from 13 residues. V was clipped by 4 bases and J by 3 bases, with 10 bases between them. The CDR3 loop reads CSVGQAHNQPQHF. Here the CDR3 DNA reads TGCAGCGTTGGGCAGGCCCACAATCAGCCCCAGCATTTT.